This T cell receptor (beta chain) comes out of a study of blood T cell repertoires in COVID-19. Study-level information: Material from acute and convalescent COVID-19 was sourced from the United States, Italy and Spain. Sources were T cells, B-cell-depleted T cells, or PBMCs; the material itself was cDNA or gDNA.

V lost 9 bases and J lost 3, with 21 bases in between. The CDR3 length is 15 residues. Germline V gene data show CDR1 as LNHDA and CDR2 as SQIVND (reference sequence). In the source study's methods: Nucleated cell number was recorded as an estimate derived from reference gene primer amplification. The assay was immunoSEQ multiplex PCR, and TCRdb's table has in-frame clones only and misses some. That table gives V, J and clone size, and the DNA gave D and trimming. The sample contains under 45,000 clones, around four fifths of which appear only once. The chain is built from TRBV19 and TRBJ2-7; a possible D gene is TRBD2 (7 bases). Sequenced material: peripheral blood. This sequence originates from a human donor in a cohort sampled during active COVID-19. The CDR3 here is CASTSGGALGYEQYF. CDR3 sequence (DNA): TGTGCCAGCACGTCGGGGGGCGCGTTGGGCTACGAGCAGTACTTC.